Following are 21 T cell receptor beta chains from one sample sequenced in a study of T cells after yellow fever vaccination. TCRdb redid the calling of the 5' RACE reads with MiXCR, one entry per CDR3 protein. Of around 340,000 distinct CDR3 sequences listed, under 15% are singletons. The sample was CD4+ T cells sorted from PBMCs, taken 15 days after the yellow fever booster vaccination. The receptor set was obtained from a man aged 18 to 35 who received the YFV17D yellow fever vaccine.

This clonotype was detected only a few times. The chain couples TRBV5-6 to TRBJ2-1, with 11 bases lining up with TRBD2. Germline CDR1 is SGHDT and CDR2 is YYEEEE. V was clipped by 5 bases and J by 7 bases; unmatched bases: 5. The CDR3 runs 14 residues. The CDR3 sequence is CASSVAGGWNEQFF. CDR3 bases: TGTGCCAGCAGTGTAGCGGGGGGGTGGAATGAGCAGTTCTTC.

The chain links TRBV27 to TRBJ1-1; possible D gene TRBD1, 5 bases. In germline, CDR1 is MNHEY, CDR2 SMNVEV (reference sequence). CDR3 length: 15 amino acids. The V end was cut by 6 bases, the J end by 5 bases, with 19 bases between. CDR3 DNA: TGTGCCAGCAGCCCCCTCGGGGGGTTTTGGACTGAAGCTTTCTTT. This translates into CASSPLGGFWTEAFF.

This clonotype was detected many times. The chain has TRBV9 and TRBJ2-3; 7 bases match TRBD2. Germline CDR1 reads SGDLS; CDR2 reads YYNGEE. The trim removed 4 bases at V and 8 bases at J, leaving 13 bases unmatched. The CDR3 sequence is 15 residues long. As DNA, the CDR3 is TGTGCCAGCAGCCCCCTCAGCGGGGAGGTCATTACGCAGTATTTT. Its protein is CASSPLSGEVITQYF.

This clonotype was counted many times. The genes are TRBV6-5 and TRBJ2-1, with 8 nucleotides matching TRBD1. Per the germline V gene, CDR1 is MNHEY and CDR2 is SVGAGI. The CDR3 covers 14 residues. V lost 5 bases and J lost 6; bases outside the gene matches: 6. The CDR3 DNA reads as TGTGCCAGCAGTAGACAGGGGAGGACCAATGAGCAGTTCTTC. It is translated as CASSRQGRTNEQFF.

This clonotype has a handful of counts. The chain combines TRBV20-1 with TRBJ1-2, with D perhaps TRBD1 (5 bases). CDR1 is DFQATT, CDR2 SNEGSKA, per germline (reference sequence). The germline V and J ends were trimmed by 3 bases and 2 bases, with 16 bases remaining between them. The CDR3 is 15 residues long. For the CDR3, the DNA is TGCAGTGCTAGTGATTCCGGGACTGTCAACTATGGCTACACCTTC. Encoded protein: CSASDSGTVNYGYTF.

This clonotype was observed many times. The chain joins TRBV7-8 to TRBJ2-3; D perhaps matches TRBD2 (7 bases). The CDR3 is made up of 17 amino acids. Looked up from germline, CDR1 is SGHVS and CDR2 is FQNEAQ. The V gene lost 5 bases and the J gene lost 5 bases, with 23 bases spanning the gap. CDR3 DNA: TGTGCCAGCAGCCCCTGGCAGGGTGCGGGGGCGGGAGATACGCAGTATTTT. Its protein is CASSPWQGAGAGDTQYF. Variable domain in full (rest from reference TRBV7-8 and TRBJ2-3): GAGVSQSPRYKVAKRGQDVALRCDPISGHVSLFWYQQALGQGPEFLTYFQNEAQLDKSGLPSDRFFAERPEGSVSTLKIQRTQQEDSAVYLCASSPWQGAGAGDTQYFGPGTRLTVL.

The chain couples TRBV2 to TRBJ1-2; 7 bases fit TRBD1. The CDR3 loop spans 13 amino acids. Germline loops: CDR1 SNHLY, CDR2 FYNNEI. The V segment lost 8 bases and the J segment 5 bases; nucleotides outside the gene matches: 8. The CDR3 DNA follows: TGTGCCAGCCTGTCCGGGACAGCGTATGGCTACACCTTC. This codes for CASLSGTAYGYTF.

The V and J genes are TRBV5-1 and TRBJ2-7; D is possibly TRBD1 (6 bases). CDR1 is SGHRS, CDR2 YFSETQ, per germline. This CDR3 is built from 13 residues. The V end lost 2 bases, the J end lost 7 bases, and 13 bases lay between the germline ends. CDR3 loop: CASSLPGVGEQYF. The CDR3 region has the DNA TGCGCCAGCAGCTTACCAGGGGTCGGGGAGCAGTACTTC.

This rearrangement joins TRBV12-3 or TRBV12-4 to TRBJ1-6, with D perhaps TRBD1 (5 bases). Trimming left V 3 bases short and J 13 bases short, with 16 bases between. CDR3 length: 14 amino acids. The CDR3 DNA sequence: TGTGCCAGCAGTTTCGGACAAGGACGGGCCCCCCTCCACTTT. Residues: CASSFGQGRAPLHF.

The chain has TRBV15 and TRBJ1-5, with 9 bases fitting TRBD1. V lost 4 bases, J lost 4 bases, and 5 bases stayed unmatched. Germline assignment: CDR1 LNHNV and CDR2 YYDKDF (reference sequence). The CDR3 totals 15 residues. Here the CDR3 DNA reads TGTGCCACCAGCATGGACAGGGGAGGGAATCAGCCCCAGCATTTT. It codes for CATSMDRGGNQPQHF. Together with reference TRBV15 and TRBJ1-5, the CDR3 gives the full variable domain: DAMVIQNPRYQVTQFGKPVTLSCSQTLNHNVMYWYQQKSSQAPKLLFHYYDKDFNNEADTPDNFQSRRPNTSFCFLDIRSPGLGDTAMYLCATSMDRGGNQPQHFGDGTRLSIL.

This rearrangement joins TRBV5-1 to TRBJ1-5; D gene uncertain. Germline-derived CDR1 and CDR2 are SGHRS and YFSETQ. The CDR3 has 15 residues. V was clipped by 4 bases and J by 3 bases, with 14 bases between them. CDR3 sequence: CASSPDGDPNQPQHF. CDR3 sequence (DNA): TGCGCCAGCAGCCCGGACGGGGATCCCAATCAGCCCCAGCATTTT.

This clonotype showed up just a few times. The chain is built from TRBV6-1 and TRBJ2-2; D remains unclear. Germline CDR1 is MNHNS and CDR2 is SASEGT. The CDR3 runs to 14 residues. Trimming took 9 bases from V and 3 from J, leaving 14 bases between them. Written as DNA, the CDR3 is TGTGCCAGTAGAGGACCTCTTTACACCGGGGAGCTGTTTTTT. This translates into CASRGPLYTGELFF.

V and J are TRBV10-3 and TRBJ1-6, with 10 bases matching TRBD1. This CDR3 comprises 15 residues. Germline trimming cut 6 bases from V and 7 bases from J; bases unmatched to any gene: 6. The germline V gene has CDR1 ENHRY and CDR2 SYGVKD. For the CDR3, the DNA is TGTGCCATCAGGCGCGGACAGGGGGGGAATTCACCCCTCCACTTT. Protein product: CAIRRGQGGNSPLHF.

The chain employs TRBV12-3 or TRBV12-4 and TRBJ2-2; tentatively, D is TRBD1 (5 bases). This CDR3 contains 14 residues. The ends were cut back, 6 bases at V and 4 bases at J, with 12 bases in the middle. The CDR3 nucleotides are TGTGCCAGCAGCCTGGGGCGGAGCACCGGGGAGCTGTTTTTT. It yields the protein CASSLGRSTGELFF.

In this sample, this clonotype turned up many times. The rearrangement links TRBV5-6 to TRBJ1-5; TRBD1 might be the D (6 bases). The CDR3 has 14 residues. CDR1 SGHDT and CDR2 YYEEEE come from the germline V gene. Trimming removed 3 bases at V and 7 bases at J, with 14 bases between. The CDR3 sequence is CASSSLGGEQPQHF. DNA for the CDR3: TGTGCCAGCAGCTCGTTGGGGGGCGAACAGCCCCAGCATTTT. Complete variable domain (other parts from reference TRBV5-6 and TRBJ1-5): DAGVTQSPTHLIKTRGQQVTLRCSPKSGHDTVSWYQQALGQGPQFIFQYYEEEERQRGNFPDRFSGHQFPNYSSELNVNALLLGDSALYLCASSSLGGEQPQHFGDGTRLSIL.

The chain combines TRBV7-2 with TRBJ2-5; no clear D. From germline, CDR1 is SGHTA and CDR2 FQGNSA. Trimming removed 0 bases from V and 4 bases from J, with 6 bases in between. CDR3 length: 13 residues. The CDR3 loop is CASSLATTETQYF. CDR3 nucleotides: TGTGCCAGCAGCTTAGCCACAACAGAGACCCAGTACTTC.

The table lists this clonotype with a few counts. This rearrangement joins TRBV5-1 to TRBJ1-5, with a weak D call TRBD1 (5 bases). The V gene lost 2 bases and the J gene lost 1 base, with 10 bases spanning the gap. Per the germline V gene, CDR1 is SGHRS and CDR2 is YFSETQ. CDR3 size: 15 residues. The CDR3 reads CASSFSYRSNQPQHF. CDR3 sequence (DNA): TGCGCCAGCAGCTTCAGTTACAGGAGCAATCAGCCCCAGCATTTT.

The rearrangement uses TRBV6-5 and TRBJ1-2; D is uncertain. Germline V gene lookup returns CDR1 MNHEY and CDR2 SVGAGI. The length of the CDR3 is 13 residues. V lost 2 bases to trimming and J lost 7 bases, with 11 bases between them. CDR3 nucleotides: TGTGCCAGCAGTTACCGGGCCGAGGGTGGCTACACCTTC. Translating it yields CASSYRAEGGYTF.

The CDR3 nucleotides are TGTGCCATCAGTGGGGAGGGGACGGAAACAGATACGCAGTATTTT. It is translated as CAISGEGTETDTQYF. The chain joins TRBV10-3 to TRBJ2-3, with TRBD2 matching over 7 bases. The CDR3 covers 15 residues. CDR1 and CDR2 (germline): ENHRY, SYGVKD. V lost 4 bases and J lost 3; bases outside the gene matches: 7.

The rearrangement uses TRBV7-2 and TRBJ2-1, with 16 bases lining up with TRBD2. With 4 bases clipped from V and 10 bases from J, the junction kept 7 bases outside the gene matches. Germline CDR1 SGHTA, CDR2 FQGNSA. CDR3 length: 16 amino acids. CDR3 sequence: CASSSEGTSGGAEQFF. In DNA form, the CDR3 reads TGTGCCAGCAGCTCTGAAGGGACTAGCGGGGGGGCCGAGCAGTTCTTC. The variable domain in full, completed from reference TRBV7-2 and TRBJ2-1, reads GAGVSQSPSNKVTEKGKDVELRCDPISGHTALYWYRQSLGQGLEFLIYFQGNSAPDKSGLPSDRFSAERTGGSVSTLTIQRTQQEDSAVYLCASSSEGTSGGAEQFFGPGTRLTVL.

In this sample, this clonotype turned up many times. V gene TRBV7-9 combines with J gene TRBJ2-7; 8 bases match TRBD1. V lost 5 bases to trimming and J lost 1 base; unmatched junction nucleotides: 4. From germline, CDR1 is SEHNR and CDR2 FQNEAQ (reference sequence). The CDR3 runs to 14 residues. As DNA, the CDR3 is TGTGCCAGCAGCGCACAGGGGGTTTCCTACGAGCAGTACGTC. Its translation is CASSAQGVSYEQYV.